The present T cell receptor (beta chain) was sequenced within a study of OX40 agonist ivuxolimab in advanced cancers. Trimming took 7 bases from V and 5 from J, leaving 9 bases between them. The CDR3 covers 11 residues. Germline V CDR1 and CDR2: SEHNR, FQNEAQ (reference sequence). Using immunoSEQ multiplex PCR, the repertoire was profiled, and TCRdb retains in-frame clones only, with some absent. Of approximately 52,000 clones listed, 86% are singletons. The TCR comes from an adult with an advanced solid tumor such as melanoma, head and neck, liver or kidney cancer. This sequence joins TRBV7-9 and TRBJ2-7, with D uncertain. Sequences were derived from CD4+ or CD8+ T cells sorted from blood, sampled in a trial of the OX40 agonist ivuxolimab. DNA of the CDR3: TGTGCCAGCACCGAGACAAACGAGCAGTACTTC. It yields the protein CASTETNEQYF.